This TCR beta chain was observed in a study of blood T cells in healthy people across ages. The authors ran a second PCR of roughly 6 to 12 cycles using a sample-barcoded 5' primer and a J-beta primer mix. Each single sample gave us at least 2.5 million CDR3-containing paired-end reads. TCRdb re-called the 5' RACE reads with MiXCR, one entry per CDR3 protein. The sample contains about 730,000 distinct CDR3 sequences, roughly 45% of which appear only once. This receptor was taken from a woman aged 55-70 years in good health. The sequenced sample was blood.

The CDR3 nucleotides read TGCGCCAGCAGTGACTCCAGGGGAGCTAACTATGGCTACACCTTC. Its protein is CASSDSRGANYGYTF. The chain has TRBV10-2 and TRBJ1-2, with D possibly TRBD1 on 6 matching bases. Trimming took off 3 bases at V and 0 bases at J, with 11 bases between the two ends. The V gene's germline CDR1 is WSHSY and CDR2 SAAADI. The CDR3 has 15 residues.